These 27 T cell receptor beta chains originate from one sample sequenced in a study of cytomegalovirus exposure and HLA in healthy donors. PCR was performed using 60 Vbeta and 13 Jbeta primers. Generated by immunoSEQ multiplex PCR, the TCRdb table keeps only in-frame clones and is missing some. The data hold about 120,000 clones, with about two thirds observed a single time. Material for sequencing was PBMCs. Receptors were obtained from a middle-aged woman in good health and CMV-seropositive.

This clone was seen once. J is TRBJ2-7 and V is TRBV27; D is unclear. The V gene lost 5 bases and the J gene lost 7 bases, with 9 bases spanning the gap. This CDR3 spans 11 amino acids. CDR1 MNHEY and CDR2 SMNVEV come from the germline V gene (reference sequence). The DNA for the CDR3 is TGTGCCAGCAGTCGACGAGGAGAGCAGTACTTC. This translates into CASSRRGEQYF.

This chain links TRBV6-5 with TRBJ2-4; D may be TRBD2 (6 bases). CDR1 and CDR2 (germline): MNHEY, SVGAGI. V lost 2 bases and J 8 bases, leaving 13 bases between the germline ends. This CDR3 region has 14 residues. CDR3 protein: CASSYGRREDIQYF. Written as DNA, the CDR3 is TGTGCCAGCAGTTACGGGAGGAGGGAGGACATTCAGTACTTC.

This clone has a handful of counts. The chain is built from TRBV4-3 and TRBJ1-1; 7 bases align to TRBD1. There are 16 residues in the CDR3. The J segment lost 6 bases and the V segment lost 5 bases, leaving 15 bases of the junction unmatched. Looked up from germline, CDR1 is LGHNA and CDR2 is YSLEER. CDR3 sequence reads: CASSGVGGENQAEAFF. The CDR3 DNA reads as TGCGCCAGCAGCGGAGTAGGGGGCGAAAATCAGGCTGAAGCTTTCTTT.

This clone was recorded a few times. The chain links TRBV7-2 to TRBJ1-2, with D perhaps matching TRBD1 (6 bases). The CDR3 loop spans 14 amino acids. Looked up from germline, CDR1 is SGHTA and CDR2 is FQGNSA. V was pared by 5 bases and J by 4 bases, with 14 bases between. The CDR3 loop reads CASSQDAGAYGYTF. CDR3 sequence (DNA): TGTGCCAGCAGCCAAGACGCAGGGGCCTATGGCTACACCTTC.

This clone was seen only once. V gene TRBV7-2 combines with J gene TRBJ1-1; TRBD1 might be the D (5 bases). Trimming removed 2 bases at V and 1 base at J, with 8 bases between. This CDR3 contains 14 residues. The germline CDR1 and CDR2 sequences are SGHTA and FQGNSA. In DNA form, the CDR3 reads TGTGCCAGCAGCTTACAGGGCCGGAACACTGAAGCTTTCTTT. This translates into CASSLQGRNTEAFF.

This sequence joins TRBV25-1 and TRBJ1-1; 9 nucleotides align to TRBD1. V dropped 2 bases and J dropped 0; count of bases not matched to a gene: 1. CDR3 size: 15 residues. Germline V lookup: CDR1 MGHDK, CDR2 SYGVNS. The CDR3 region is CASSERQGVNTEAFF. DNA for the CDR3: TGTGCCAGCAGTGAAAGACAGGGGGTGAACACTGAAGCTTTCTTT. Full variable domain (outside the CDR3, taken from reference TRBV25-1 and TRBJ1-1): EADIYQTPRYLVIGTGKKITLECSQTMGHDKMYWYQQDPGMELHLIHYSYGVNSTEKGDLSSESTVSRIRTEHFPLTLESARPSHTSQYLCASSERQGVNTEAFFGQGTRLTVV.

This clone appeared once. This chain uses TRBV2 with TRBJ2-7; no clear D. The germline V and J ends were trimmed by 6 bases and 1 base, with 7 bases remaining between them. CDR1 is SNHLY, CDR2 FYNNEI, per germline. This CDR3 spans 12 amino acids. CDR3 protein: CASSQQSYEQYF. The CDR3 DNA reads as TGTGCCAGCAGCCAACAGTCCTACGAGCAGTACTTC.

The rearrangement links TRBV2 to TRBJ1-1; tentatively, D is TRBD1 (5 bases). The CDR3 loop spans 15 amino acids. Looked up from germline, CDR1 is SNHLY and CDR2 is FYNNEI. V was pared by 3 bases and J by 1 base, with 12 bases between. The CDR3 reads CASSEQGVRNTEAFF. DNA for the CDR3: TGTGCCAGCAGTGAGCAGGGCGTGCGGAACACTGAAGCTTTCTTT.

The chain is built from TRBV4-3 and TRBJ2-7; weak D call: TRBD1 (6 bases). Germline V gene lookup returns CDR1 LGHNA and CDR2 YSLEER. The CDR3 is 15 amino acids. The V end was cut by 3 bases, the J end by 3 bases, with 15 bases between. CDR3 coding DNA: TGCGCCAGCAGCCATACCCCTGGACAGATCTACGAGCAGTACTTC. Translated, it gives CASSHTPGQIYEQYF.

This clone has only one observation. The genes are TRBV7-3 and TRBJ1-6, with 7 bases matching TRBD1. The trim removed 6 bases at V and 7 bases at J, leaving 3 bases unmatched. There are 13 residues in the CDR3. Per the germline V gene, CDR1 is SGHTA and CDR2 is FQGTGA. CDR3 sequence reads: CASRMTGNSPLHF. CDR3 in DNA: TGTGCCAGCAGAATGACAGGGAATTCACCCCTCCACTTT.

The chain combines TRBV10-3 with TRBJ2-1; the D is unclear. Germline V gene sequence: CDR1 ENHRY, CDR2 SYGVKD. Trimming removed 0 bases at V and 5 bases at J, with 5 bases between. The CDR3 totals 13 residues. CDR3 sequence reads: CAISESSNNEQFF. The CDR3 bases are TGTGCCATCAGTGAGTCGAGTAACAATGAGCAGTTCTTC.

In this sample, this clone turned up a few times. This rearrangement joins TRBV9 to TRBJ2-1; 7 bases match TRBD2. This CDR3 has 13 amino acids. Trimming took 6 bases from V and 7 from J; bases not matched to a gene: 7. Germline V gene sequence: CDR1 SGDLS, CDR2 YYNGEE. CDR3 DNA sequence: TGTGCCAGCAACAGAGCGGGGTGGAATGAGCAGTTCTTC. Translation gives CASNRAGWNEQFF.

The V and J genes are TRBV7-7 and TRBJ2-5; possible D gene TRBD1, 6 bases. The J call may be faulty, since TRBJ2-7 better matches the DNA end. The CDR3 consists of 13 residues. CDR1 SSHAT and CDR2 FNYEAQ come from the germline V gene (reference sequence). CDR3 DNA: TGTGCCAGCAGCTTTAAAACAGGGAACGAGCAGTACTTC. The encoded protein is CASSFKTGNEQYF.

CDR3 protein: CSVSGTGHGYTF. The DNA of the CDR3 is TGCAGCGTTTCGGGGACAGGCCATGGCTACACCTTC. This rearrangement joins TRBV29-1 to TRBJ1-2, with 8 bases aligning to TRBD1. Trimming took 5 bases from V and 6 from J; bases not matched to a gene: 5. The length of the CDR3 is 12 residues. CDR1 and CDR2 from the germline V gene are SQVTM and ANQGSEA.

The J gene is TRBJ1-2, the V gene TRBV7-8; D is perhaps TRBD1 (5 bases). V was pared by 5 bases and J by 1 base, with 8 bases between. The CDR3 length is 13 residues. The germline V gene encodes CDR1 SGHVS and CDR2 FQNEAQ. The CDR3 DNA follows: TGTGCCAGCAGCAAACAGGTTAACTATGGCTACACCTTC. This encodes CASSKQVNYGYTF. Filled out from reference TRBV7-8 and TRBJ1-2, the complete variable domain reads GAGVSQSPRYKVAKRGQDVALRCDPISGHVSLFWYQQALGQGPEFLTYFQNEAQLDKSGLPSDRFFAERPEGSVSTLKIQRTQQEDSAVYLCASSKQVNYGYTFGSGTRLTVV.

J is TRBJ1-1 and V is TRBV29-1; D unclear. V was shortened by 2 bases and J by 8 bases, with 9 bases between the two germline ends. Germline V gene data show CDR1 as SQVTM and CDR2 as ANQGSEA. CDR3 length: 11 amino acids. CDR3 sequence: CSVERGIEAFF. The CDR3 nucleotides are TGCAGCGTTGAAAGAGGGATCGAAGCTTTCTTT.

CDR3 sequence (DNA): TGCGCCAGCAGCCACGGACTAGCGGGAGTCCTGTCTACCTACAATGAGCAGTTCTTC. Translated: CASSHGLAGVLSTYNEQFF. This chain joins TRBV4-3 and TRBJ2-1, with 13 positions matching TRBD2. Trimming at V came to 3 bases and at J to 2 bases, leaving 10 bases not matched to a gene. Germline V gene lookup returns CDR1 LGHNA and CDR2 YSLEER. The CDR3 runs 19 residues.

The genes are TRBV29-1 and TRBJ1-1, with TRBD1 matching 9 bases. Germline lookup yields CDR1 SQVTM and CDR2 ANQGSEA. V was pared by 0 bases and J by 5 bases, with 4 bases of the junction left unmatched. CDR3 length equals 14 residues. The DNA for the CDR3 is TGCAGCGTTGAAGAACAGGGGGCAGGGACTGAAGCTTTCTTT. Amino acids: CSVEEQGAGTEAFF.

The chain has TRBV11-2 and TRBJ1-4; D perhaps matches TRBD1 (5 bases). CDR3 length: 15 residues. V lost 5 bases and J lost 8, with 18 bases in between. Germline-derived CDR1 and CDR2 are SGHAT and FQNNGV. CDR3 in DNA: TGTGCCAGCAGCCCCCAGGCAGGGCAAGGAGAAAAACTGTTTTTT. Protein product: CASSPQAGQGEKLFF.

This clone occurred a few times. The J gene is TRBJ1-2, the V gene TRBV7-6, with TRBD1 identical over 7 bases. The CDR3 covers 14 residues. The J segment lost 3 bases and the V segment lost 2 bases, leaving 3 bases of the junction unmatched. Germline V CDR1 and CDR2: SGHVS, FNYEAQ. CDR3 loop: CASSLRQGDYGYTF. The CDR3 nucleotides read TGTGCCAGCAGCTTACGACAGGGCGACTATGGCTACACCTTC.

This clone was seen more than once but under ten times. This chain connects TRBV4-1 to TRBJ2-1; D is possibly TRBD2 (6 bases). V was pared by 1 base and J by 9 bases, with 13 bases between. Germline CDR1 reads MGHRA; CDR2 reads YSYEKL. The CDR3 spans 14 residues. CDR3 coding DNA: TGCGCCAGCAGCCAAGGCGGGGAGAGGATTGAGCAGTTCTTC. Protein product: CASSQGGERIEQFF.

V usage is TRBV15 and J usage is TRBJ2-5; unclear D gene. CDR1 and CDR2 (germline): LNHNV, YYDKDF (reference sequence). V was trimmed by 0 bases and J by 1 base, leaving 9 bases between them. The CDR3 runs 15 residues. This chain's CDR3 is CATSRDPGPQETQYF. In nucleotides, the CDR3 is TGTGCCACCAGCAGAGATCCTGGGCCCCAAGAGACCCAGTACTTC. The variable domain in full, completed from reference TRBV15 and TRBJ2-5, reads DAMVIQNPRYQVTQFGKPVTLSCSQTLNHNVMYWYQQKSSQAPKLLFHYYDKDFNNEADTPDNFQSRRPNTSFCFLDIRSPGLGDTAMYLCATSRDPGPQETQYFGPGTRLLVL.

This CDR3 reads CASSTPSSGDTQYF. DNA of the CDR3: TGTGCCAGCAGCACCCCCTCCTCGGGGGATACGCAGTATTTT. The chain uses TRBV9 and TRBJ2-3, with D tentatively TRBD2 (5 bases). The CDR3 totals 14 residues. V was shortened by 4 bases and J by 6 bases, with 15 bases between the two germline ends. Germline CDR1 is SGDLS and CDR2 is YYNGEE. The full variable domain, completed using reference TRBV9 and TRBJ2-3, is DSGVTQTPKHLITATGQRVTLRCSPRSGDLSVYWYQQSLDQGLQFLIQYYNGEERAKGNILERFSAQQFPDLHSELNLSSLELGDSALYFCASSTPSSGDTQYFGPGTRLTVL.

The CDR3 region is CASSTDLQETQYF. The CDR3 nucleotides are TGTGCCAGTAGTACAGATCTCCAAGAGACCCAGTACTTC. This chain connects TRBV19 to TRBJ2-5; no firm D call. Germline V CDR1 and CDR2: LNHDA, SQIVND (reference sequence). The V and J ends lost 4 bases and 1 base respectively, with 7 bases between them. The length of the CDR3 is 13 residues.

The table lists this clone with a count of one. The chain joins TRBV5-6 to TRBJ2-1; a weak D match, TRBD2 (6 bases). The V end lost 4 bases, the J end lost 8 bases, and 22 bases lay between the germline ends. Germline V lookup: CDR1 SGHDT, CDR2 YYEEEE. This CDR3 contains 16 residues. CDR3 protein: CASSAGLLIPDHEQFF. The CDR3 nucleotides read TGTGCCAGCAGCGCGGGGCTACTGATCCCTGACCATGAGCAGTTCTTC.

The rearrangement links TRBV15 to TRBJ1-3, with 7 nucleotides matching TRBD1. This CDR3 is 15 amino acids long. Germline assignment: CDR1 LNHNV and CDR2 YYDKDF (reference sequence). V was pared by 2 bases and J by 0 bases, with 1 base of the junction left unmatched. The CDR3 loop is CATSRRDSSGNTIYF. The CDR3 DNA follows: TGTGCCACCAGCAGAAGGGACAGCTCTGGAAACACCATATATTTT.

This clone has a single count. V is TRBV7-2 and J is TRBJ2-1, with TRBD2 identical over 9 bases. Germline CDR1 SGHTA, CDR2 FQGNSA. J was trimmed by 3 bases and V by 8 bases; bases with no gene match: 14. The CDR3 totals 17 residues. The CDR3 spells CASRQFSGGRNYNEQFF. DNA of the CDR3: TGTGCCAGCCGCCAATTTAGCGGGGGACGAAACTACAATGAGCAGTTCTTC.